This T cell receptor beta chain appears in the sequencing data of a study of T cells in Graves' hyperthyroidism and ophthalmopathy. Notes on this clonotype: The antigen is undetermined.

The source material, RNA transcripts, was used to amplify TCR beta CDR3 regions. The HTBI primer set was used in a first-round RT-PCR of the TCR CDR3. TCRdb re-called the multiplex PCR reads with MiXCR, one entry per CDR3 protein. In the table there are about 500,000 distinct CDR3 sequences, over 15% of which are singletons. Germline lookup yields CDR1 SGHTS and CDR2 YDEGEE. The length of the CDR3 is 11 residues. Trimming cost V 6 bases and J 8 bases, with 11 bases left between them. Reasons for excluding patients were uncontrolled infection, other autoimmune disease, pregnancy or lactation. Diagnoses were made from clinical symptoms, serum measures (thyroxine and TRAb), thyroid ultrasound and orbital computed tomography. Points from the study as a whole: The model foresaw ophthalmopathy a median around 6 months prior to onset. Most thyroid clonotypes that were expanded above 0.001 also turned up in blood.

This chain links TRBV5-8 with TRBJ1-2; D is possibly TRBD1 (6 bases). The sequence was collected from a woman under 30 with Graves' hyperthyroidism. Sequencing was carried out using blood. Here the CDR3 DNA reads TGTGCCAGCACACTGGGGGGCGGCTACACCTTC. Its protein product is CASTLGGGYTF.